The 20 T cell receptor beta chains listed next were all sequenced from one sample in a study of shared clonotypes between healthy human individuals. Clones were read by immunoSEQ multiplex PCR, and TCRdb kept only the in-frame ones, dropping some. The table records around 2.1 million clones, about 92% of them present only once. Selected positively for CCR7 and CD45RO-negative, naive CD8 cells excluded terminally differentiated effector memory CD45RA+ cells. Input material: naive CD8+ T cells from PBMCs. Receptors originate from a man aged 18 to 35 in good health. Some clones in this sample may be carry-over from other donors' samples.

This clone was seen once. In DNA form, the CDR3 reads TGTGCCTGGAGTGAGGGACCGACTTCCTACGAGCAGTACTTC. Translating it yields CAWSEGPTSYEQYF. The chain carries TRBV30 and TRBJ2-7; D may be TRBD1 or TRBD2 (5 bases each). This CDR3 has 14 residues. Per germline, CDR1 GTSNPN and CDR2 SVGIG (reference sequence). The V end was cut by 1 base, the J end by 1 base, with 11 bases between.

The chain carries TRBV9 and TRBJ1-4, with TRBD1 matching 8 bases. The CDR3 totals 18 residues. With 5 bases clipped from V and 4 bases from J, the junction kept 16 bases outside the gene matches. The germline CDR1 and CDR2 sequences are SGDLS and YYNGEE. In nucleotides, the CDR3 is TGTGCCAGCAGTCCCGGACAGGGATCCCTAGGGGTTAATGAAAAACTGTTTTTT. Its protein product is CASSPGQGSLGVNEKLFF. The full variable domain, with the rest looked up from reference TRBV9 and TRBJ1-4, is DSGVTQTPKHLITATGQRVTLRCSPRSGDLSVYWYQQSLDQGLQFLIQYYNGEERAKGNILERFSAQQFPDLHSELNLSSLELGDSALYFCASSPGQGSLGVNEKLFFGSGTQLSVL.

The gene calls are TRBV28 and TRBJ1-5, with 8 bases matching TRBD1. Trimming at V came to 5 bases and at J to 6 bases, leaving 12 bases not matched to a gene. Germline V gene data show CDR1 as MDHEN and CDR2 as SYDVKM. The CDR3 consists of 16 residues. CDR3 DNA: TGTGCCAGCAGTCCGATAACGCAGGGGGCCGGTCAGCCCCAGCATTTT. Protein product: CASSPITQGAGQPQHF.

The CDR3 DNA reads as TGTGCCTGGAGGGGCGGTCTCTACAATGAGCAGTTCTTC. Protein sequence: CAWRGGLYNEQFF. The V and J genes are TRBV30 and TRBJ2-1; no firm D call. The germline V and J ends were trimmed by 3 bases and 3 bases, with 9 bases remaining between them. CDR1 is GTSNPN, CDR2 SVGIG, per germline (reference sequence). The CDR3 sequence is 13 residues long.

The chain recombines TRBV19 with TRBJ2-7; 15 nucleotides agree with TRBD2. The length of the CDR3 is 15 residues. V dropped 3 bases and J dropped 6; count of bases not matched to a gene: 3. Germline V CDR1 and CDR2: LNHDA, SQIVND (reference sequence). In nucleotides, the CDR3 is TGTGCCAGTAGTATTGGGACTAGCGGGAGGAGCGAGCAGTACTTC. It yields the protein CASSIGTSGRSEQYF. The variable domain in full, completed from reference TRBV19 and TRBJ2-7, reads DGGITQSPKYLFRKEGQNVTLSCEQNLNHDAMYWYRQDPGQGLRLIYYSQIVNDFQKGDIAEGYSVSREKKESFPLTVTSAQKNPTAFYLCASSIGTSGRSEQYFGPGTRLTVT.

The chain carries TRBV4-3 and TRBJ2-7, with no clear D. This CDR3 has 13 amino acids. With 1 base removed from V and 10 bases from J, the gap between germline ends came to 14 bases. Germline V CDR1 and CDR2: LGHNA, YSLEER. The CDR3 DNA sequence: TGCGCCAGCAGCCAAGGGACCAGAGCAGGACAGTACTTC. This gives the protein CASSQGTRAGQYF.

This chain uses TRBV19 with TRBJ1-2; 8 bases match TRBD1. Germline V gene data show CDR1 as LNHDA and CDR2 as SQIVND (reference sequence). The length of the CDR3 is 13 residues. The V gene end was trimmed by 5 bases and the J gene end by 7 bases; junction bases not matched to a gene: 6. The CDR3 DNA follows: TGTGCCAGTAGTCGGACAGGGAGGACTGGCTACACCTTC. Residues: CASSRTGRTGYTF.

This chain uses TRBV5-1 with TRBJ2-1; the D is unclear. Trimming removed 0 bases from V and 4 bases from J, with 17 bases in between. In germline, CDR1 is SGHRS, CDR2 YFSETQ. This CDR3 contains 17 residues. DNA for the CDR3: TGCGCCAGCAGCTTGGAAGTATCGGTAATTGGATACAATGAGCAGTTCTTC. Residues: CASSLEVSVIGYNEQFF.

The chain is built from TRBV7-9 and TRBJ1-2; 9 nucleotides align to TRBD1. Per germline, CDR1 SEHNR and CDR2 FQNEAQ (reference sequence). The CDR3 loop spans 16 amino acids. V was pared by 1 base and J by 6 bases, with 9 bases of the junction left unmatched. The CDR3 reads CASSLEEQGATNGYTF. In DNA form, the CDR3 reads TGTGCCAGCAGCTTAGAAGAACAGGGGGCGACAAATGGCTACACCTTC. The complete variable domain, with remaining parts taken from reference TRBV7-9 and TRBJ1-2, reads DTGVSQNPRHKITKRGQNVTFRCDPISEHNRLYWYRQTLGQGPEFLTYFQNEAQLEKSRLLSDRFSAERPKGSFSTLEIQRTEQGDSAMYLCASSLEEQGATNGYTFGSGTRLTVV.

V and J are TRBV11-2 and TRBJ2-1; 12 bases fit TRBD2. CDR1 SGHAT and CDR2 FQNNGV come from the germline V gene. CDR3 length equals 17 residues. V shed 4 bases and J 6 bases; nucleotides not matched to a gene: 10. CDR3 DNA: TGTGCCAGCAGCTCCGGACTAGCGGGACCTCTCCTCAATGAGCAGTTCTTC. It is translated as CASSSGLAGPLLNEQFF.

CDR3 sequence: CASSYARTPTNEKLFF. Here the CDR3 DNA reads TGTGCCAGCAGTTACGCCCGGACACCAACTAATGAAAAACTGTTTTTT. The chain links TRBV6-5 to TRBJ1-4; tentatively, D is TRBD1 (5 bases). Germline CDR1 MNHEY, CDR2 SVGAGI. CDR3 length: 16 residues. V lost 2 bases to trimming and J lost 0 bases, with 10 bases between them.

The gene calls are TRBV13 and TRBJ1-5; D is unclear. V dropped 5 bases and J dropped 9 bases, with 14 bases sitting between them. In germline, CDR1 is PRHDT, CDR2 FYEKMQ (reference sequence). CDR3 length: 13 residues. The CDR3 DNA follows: TGTGCCAGCAGCGCCCGGAAGCTCCGGCCCCAGCATTTT. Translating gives CASSARKLRPQHF.

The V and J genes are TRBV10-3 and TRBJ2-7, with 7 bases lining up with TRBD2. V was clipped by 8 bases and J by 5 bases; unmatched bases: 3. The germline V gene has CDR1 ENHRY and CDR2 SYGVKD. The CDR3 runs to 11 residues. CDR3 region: CAIWGGNEQYF. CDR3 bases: TGTGCCATCTGGGGGGGGAACGAGCAGTACTTC.

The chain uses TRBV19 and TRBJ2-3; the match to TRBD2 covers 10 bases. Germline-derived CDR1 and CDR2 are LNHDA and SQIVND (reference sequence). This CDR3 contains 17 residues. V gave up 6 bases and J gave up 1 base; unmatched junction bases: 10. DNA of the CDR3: TGTGCCAGTAGCGAAAGTAGCGGGAGGCACCGCACAGATACGCAGTATTTT. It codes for CASSESSGRHRTDTQYF. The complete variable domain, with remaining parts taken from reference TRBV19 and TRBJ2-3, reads DGGITQSPKYLFRKEGQNVTLSCEQNLNHDAMYWYRQDPGQGLRLIYYSQIVNDFQKGDIAEGYSVSREKKESFPLTVTSAQKNPTAFYLCASSESSGRHRTDTQYFGPGTRLTVL.

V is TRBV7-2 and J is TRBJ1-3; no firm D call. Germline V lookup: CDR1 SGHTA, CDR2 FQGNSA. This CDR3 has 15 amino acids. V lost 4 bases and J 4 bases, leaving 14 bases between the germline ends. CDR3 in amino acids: CASSSGYLRGNTIYF. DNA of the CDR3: TGTGCCAGCAGCTCCGGCTATCTCCGAGGAAACACCATATATTTT. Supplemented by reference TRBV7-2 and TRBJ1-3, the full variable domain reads GAGVSQSPSNKVTEKGKDVELRCDPISGHTALYWYRQSLGQGLEFLIYFQGNSAPDKSGLPSDRFSAERTGGSVSTLTIQRTQQEDSAVYLCASSSGYLRGNTIYFGEGSWLTVV.

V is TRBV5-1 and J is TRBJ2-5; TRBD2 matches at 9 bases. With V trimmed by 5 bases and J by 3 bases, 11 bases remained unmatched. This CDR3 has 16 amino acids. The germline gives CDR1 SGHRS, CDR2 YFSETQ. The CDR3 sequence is CASRWGRVAGEETQYF. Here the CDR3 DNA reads TGCGCCAGCAGGTGGGGTCGGGTAGCGGGAGAAGAGACCCAGTACTTC.

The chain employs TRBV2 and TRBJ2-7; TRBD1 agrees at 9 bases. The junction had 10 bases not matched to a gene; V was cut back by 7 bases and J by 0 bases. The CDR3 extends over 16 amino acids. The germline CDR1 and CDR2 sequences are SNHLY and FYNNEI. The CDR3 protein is CASIPGTGTSSYEQYF. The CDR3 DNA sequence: TGTGCCAGCATCCCTGGGACAGGGACAAGCTCCTACGAGCAGTACTTC.

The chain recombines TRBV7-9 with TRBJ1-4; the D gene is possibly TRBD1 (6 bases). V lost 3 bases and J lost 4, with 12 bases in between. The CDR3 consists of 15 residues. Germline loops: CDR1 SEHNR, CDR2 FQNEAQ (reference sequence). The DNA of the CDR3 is TGTGCCAGCAGCTTCCACAGGGACCTTAATGAAAAACTGTTTTTT. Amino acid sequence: CASSFHRDLNEKLFF.

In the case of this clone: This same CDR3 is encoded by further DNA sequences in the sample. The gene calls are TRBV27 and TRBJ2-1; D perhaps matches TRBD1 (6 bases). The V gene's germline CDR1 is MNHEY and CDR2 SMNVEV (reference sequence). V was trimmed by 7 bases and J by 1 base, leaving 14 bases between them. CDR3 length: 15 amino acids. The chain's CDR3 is CASNLRGSSYNEQFF. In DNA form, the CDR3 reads TGTGCCAGCAATCTGAGGGGGTCTTCCTACAATGAGCAGTTCTTC.

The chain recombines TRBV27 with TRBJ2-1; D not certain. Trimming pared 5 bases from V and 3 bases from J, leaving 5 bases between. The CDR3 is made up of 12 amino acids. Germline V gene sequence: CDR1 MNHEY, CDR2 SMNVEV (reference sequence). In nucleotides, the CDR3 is TGTGCCAGCAGTGGAAACTACAATGAGCAGTTCTTC. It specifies CASSGNYNEQFF.